The T cell receptor beta chain described here comes from a study of blood T cells in healthy people across ages. A second PCR of 7 to 11 cycles used a sample-barcoded 5' primer and a J-beta primer mix. In TCRdb, the 5' RACE reads were re-called with MiXCR into one record per CDR3 protein. The sample shows about 730,000 distinct CDR3 sequences, roughly two fifths of them seen only once. This receptor was identified in a woman in her fifties or sixties in good health. The sequenced sample consisted of blood.

CDR3 nucleotides: TGTGCCAGCAGCTTAAAGCGGGGTATGGAGCAGTTCTTC. Protein: CASSLKRGMEQFF. This chain joins TRBV13 and TRBJ2-1; TRBD2 matches at 7 bases. This CDR3 is 13 amino acids long. V shed 2 bases, J shed 10 bases, and the junction held 5 bases outside the gene matches. Germline V gives CDR1 PRHDT, CDR2 FYEKMQ (reference sequence).